The rows below give T cell receptor beta chains drawn from one sample of a study of blood T cells in healthy people across ages. TCRdb re-derived calls from the 5' RACE reads in MiXCR, one entry per CDR3 protein. Of about 1.4 million distinct CDR3 sequences listed, roughly 59% are singletons. Sequenced: blood. The source of these receptors is a man younger than 35 in good health. CDR3s include the opening cysteine and the closing phenylalanine or tryptophan. D genes are given only for firm matches. The listing skips clone size in some rows; elsewhere it reads once, few, many or a size class.

TRBD1,few,TRBJ2-7,15,TRBV2,TGTGCCAGCAGTAAAGGACAGGTCGAGTTCTACGAGCAGTACTTC,CASSKGQVEFYEQYF
NA,few,TRBJ2-7,15,TRBV20-1,TGCAGTGCGAAGTCCTTCGACAGGGACTACTACGAGCAGTACTTC,CSAKSFDRDYYEQYF
NA,NA,TRBJ1-1,12,TRBV6-1,TGTGCCAGCCTGGGGTTAGACACTGAAGCTTTCTTT,CASLGLDTEAFF
NA,few,TRBJ2-7,13,TRBV4-1,TGCGCCAGCAGCCATAAGTTCGCCTACGAGCAGTACTTC,CASSHKFAYEQYF
TRBD2,NA,TRBJ2-1,17,TRBV4-1,TGCGCCAGCAGTCGTGGGCACTACGGGAGCGGGAACAATGAGCAGTTCTTC,CASSRGHYGSGNNEQFF
NA,NA,TRBJ1-1,14,TRBV6-1,TGTGCCAGCAGTGCCGGGATATCGAACACTGAAGCTTTCTTT,CASSAGISNTEAFF
TRBD2,once,TRBJ2-3,17,TRBV27,TGTGCCAGCAGCTCCCCTCGACTAGCGTCTAGCACAGATACGCAGTATTTT,CASSSPRLASSTDTQYF
NA,few,TRBJ2-3,15,TRBV20-1,TGCAGTGCTAGAGACCCTTGGGGCTCATCAGATACGCAGTATTTT,CSARDPWGSSDTQYF
NA,NA,TRBJ2-7,15,TRBV28,TGTGCCAGCAGTTCCGGGACATACAGCTCCTACGAGCGGTACTTC,CASSSGTYSSYERYF
NA,NA,TRBJ1-1,12,TRBV3-1,TGTGCCAGCAAGTGGGGGAACACTGAAGCTTTCTTT,CASKWGNTEAFF
NA,NA,TRBJ2-1,13,TRBV15,TGTGCCACCAGCAGAAATTCGAATAATGAGCAGTTCTTC,CATSRNSNNEQFF
NA,NA,TRBJ1-1,15,TRBV14,TGTGCCAGCAGCCAATTCCCGGGGGAACAAGACGAAGCTTTCTTT,CASSQFPGEQDEAFF
NA,few,TRBJ2-1,14,TRBV20-1,TGCAGTGCTCCGCGCAGCGGGTCCTACAATGAGCAGTTCTTC,CSAPRSGSYNEQFF
NA,few,TRBJ1-6,14,TRBV7-2,TGTGCCAGCAGCTACGGACTTTCCGGGTCACCCCTCCACTTT,CASSYGLSGSPLHF
NA,few,TRBJ2-5,18,TRBV21-1,TGTGCCAGCAGCAAAGAGGGGCGCGGACCACCAATGGGAGAGACCCAGTACTTC,CASSKEGRGPPMGETQYF
NA,NA,TRBJ2-1,13,TRBV6-1,TGTGCCAGCAGGAGTAGCGGCTTATATGAGCAGTTCTTC,CASRSSGLYEQFF
TRBD2,once,TRBJ2-3,18,TRBV4-1,TGCGCCAGCAGCCAAGAAAGAAATAGCGGGGGGCCCACAGATACGCAGTATTTT,CASSQERNSGGPTDTQYF
NA,NA,TRBJ2-5,13,TRBV10-3,TGTGCCATCAGTGAACCGGGAAGCTGGGAGCAGTACTTC,CAISEPGSWEQYF
TRBD2,few,TRBJ2-7,14,TRBV5-1,TGCGCCAGCAGCTCCTCCGGGACTAGCTACGAGCAGTACTTC,CASSSSGTSYEQYF
NA,NA,TRBJ1-1,17,TRBV13,TGTGCCAGCAGCCCCCGGAGTCGACGTGGGAAGAACACTGAAGCTTTCTTT,CASSPRSRRGKNTEAFF
NA,few,TRBJ2-4,13,TRBV2,TGTGCCTTTAGGACCAAAGCCAGGGACATTCAGTACTTC,CAFRTKARDIQYF
NA,NA,TRBJ2-3,14,TRBV12-3/TRBV12-4,TGTGCCAGCAGTTTCACAGGCCACACAGATACGCAGTATTTT,CASSFTGHTDTQYF
NA,NA,TRBJ1-5,15,TRBV4-3,TGCGCCAGCAGCCAATTGTTGAGGGAGAATCAGCCCCAGCATTTT,CASSQLLRENQPQHF
TRBD2,NA,TRBJ2-1,18,TRBV3-1,TGTGCCAGCAGCCTGATGAGCGGGATTCACTACTCCTACAATGAGCAGTTCTTC,CASSLMSGIHYSYNEQFF
NA,NA,TRBJ1-5,13,TRBV20-1,TGCAGTGCTAGCAGGGGAACCAATCAGCCCCAGAATTTT,CSASRGTNQPQNF
NA,NA,TRBJ2-7,14,TRBV27,TGTGCCAGTTCCCCGCGGGACGGAACCTCCGAGCAGTACTTC,CASSPRDGTSEQYF
NA,NA,TRBJ2-1,13,TRBV29-1,TGCAGCGTTGATCATGGCGGCTTGGATGAGCAGTTCTTC,CSVDHGGLDEQFF
NA,NA,TRBJ2-7,12,TRBV29-1,TGCAGCGTGACAGTTAGCTCCTACGAGCAGTACTTC,CSVTVSSYEQYF
TRBD1,few,TRBJ1-1,15,TRBV11-2,TGTGCCAGCAGCTTAAGCTCGACAGGGAGCACTGAAGCTTTCTTT,CASSLSSTGSTEAFF
TRBD1,NA,TRBJ2-7,15,TRBV2,TGTGCCAGCAGTGACGCGGGGGACAGGGTCTACGAGCAGTACTTC,CASSDAGDRVYEQYF
NA,NA,TRBJ2-7,15,TRBV5-1,TGCGCCAGCAGCTCGGCACGAGCGCCCCTCTACGAGCAGTACTTC,CASSSARAPLYEQYF
NA,NA,TRBJ2-3,15,TRBV12-5,TGTGCTAGTGGAAAAACTACCGTTGGGGTAGATACGCAGTATTTT,CASGKTTVGVDTQYF
TRBD2,NA,TRBJ2-7,17,TRBV4-1,TGCGCCAGCAGTCCTTCGGGACTAGCGGGAGATACGTACGAGCAGTACTTC,CASSPSGLAGDTYEQYF
NA,NA,TRBJ2-5,13,TRBV20-1,TGCAGTACTAACGCCGACAGGCTGCGGACCCAGTACTTC,CSTNADRLRTQYF
NA,many,TRBJ2-1,11,TRBV5-1,TGTGCCAGCAGTTATTACAATGAGCAGTTCTTC,CASSYYNEQFF
TRBD1,few,TRBJ2-3,16,TRBV24-1,TGTGCCACCAGTGACCCCCGGGACAGGGGTACAGATACGCAGTATTTT,CATSDPRDRGTDTQYF
NA,NA,TRBJ1-6,15,TRBV6-5,TGTGCCAGCAGTTTCCGGGACGGGGGGAATTCACCCCTCCACTTT,CASSFRDGGNSPLHF
NA,NA,TRBJ1-3,14,TRBV11-2,TGTGCCAGCAGCTTAGATTCAATTGGAAACACCATATATTTT,CASSLDSIGNTIYF
NA,NA,TRBJ2-2,14,TRBV7-9,TGTGCCAGCACCCCTCAGGAGGGGAACTGGGAGCTGTTTTTT,CASTPQEGNWELFF
NA,NA,TRBJ1-6,12,TRBV24-1,TGTGCCACCTCTACGGGAAACTCACCCCTCCACTTT,CATSTGNSPLHF
NA,few,TRBJ2-5,12,TRBV4-1,TGCGCCAGCAGCCGACCCGAAGAGACCCAGTACTTC,CASSRPEETQYF
NA,NA,TRBJ2-3,18,TRBV11-2,TGTGCCAGCAGCCCATTATGGGGCCAGCGCGGGGGCACAGATACGCAGTATTTT,CASSPLWGQRGGTDTQYF